This T cell receptor beta chain was recovered during a study of graft-versus-host responses after intestinal transplantation. Whole-study findings and limits: HvG clone declines early post-transplant were associated with peak circulating GvH levels. GvH clonotypes were identified within recipient marrow, with a subset emerging first in ileum or blood.

The protocol was immunoSEQ multiplex PCR, while the TCRdb copy is restricted to in-frame clones and leaves out a portion. The profile shows over 100,000 clones, over 85% of them singletons. This CDR3 region has 13 residues. V was cut by 5 bases and J by 5 bases, with 10 bases left in between. Germline V gives CDR1 KGHSH, CDR2 LQKENI. In the case of this clone: Antigen specificity is unknown.

The origin of this receptor is a human donor who was the organ donor for an intestinal transplant. The rearrangement uses TRBV18 and TRBJ2-1; D may correspond to TRBD1 or TRBD2 (5 bases each). The sequencing here drew on unstimulated CD4+ T cells sorted from spleen or lymph node cells, taken before transplant. The CDR3 loop reads CASSGGSDNEQFF. CDR3 nucleotide sequence: TGTGCCAGCTCAGGGGGTAGCGACAATGAGCAGTTCTTC.